One T cell receptor (beta chain) is described in this entry. This table comes from immunoSEQ multiplex PCR, and its TCRdb copy is limited to in-frame clones, with some not included. The sample lists 40,000 to 50,000 clones; approximately 94% were seen once. Germline V gene lookup returns CDR1 SEHNR and CDR2 FQNEAQ (reference sequence). V dropped 5 bases and J dropped 8 bases, with 12 bases sitting between them. This CDR3 spans 12 amino acids. The sample comes from a study of T cell changes during pregnancy in multiple sclerosis. The source was CD8+ T cells from peripheral blood mononuclear cells, collected in the first trimester of pregnancy. The chain combines TRBV7-9 with TRBJ1-1; D not certain. The origin of this receptor is a female donor with multiple sclerosis, enrolled in a pregnancy study. The CDR3 region is CASSLEGSEAFF. For the CDR3, the DNA is TGTGCCAGCAGCCTGGAAGGGAGCGAAGCTTTCTTT.